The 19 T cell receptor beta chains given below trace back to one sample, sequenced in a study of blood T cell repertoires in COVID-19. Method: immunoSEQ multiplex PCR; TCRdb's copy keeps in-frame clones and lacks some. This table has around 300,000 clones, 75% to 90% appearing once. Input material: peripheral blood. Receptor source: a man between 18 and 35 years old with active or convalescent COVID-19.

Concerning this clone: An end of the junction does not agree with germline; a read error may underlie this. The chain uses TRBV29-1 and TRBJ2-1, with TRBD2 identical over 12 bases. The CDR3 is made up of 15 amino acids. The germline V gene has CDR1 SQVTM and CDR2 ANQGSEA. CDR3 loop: CSVEGLAGRYNEQFF. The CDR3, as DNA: TGCAGCGTAGAAGGACTAGCGGGACGATACAATGAGCAGTTCTTC.

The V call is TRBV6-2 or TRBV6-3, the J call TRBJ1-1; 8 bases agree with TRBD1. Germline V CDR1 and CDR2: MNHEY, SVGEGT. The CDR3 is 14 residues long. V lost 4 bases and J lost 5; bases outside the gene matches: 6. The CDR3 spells CASSLSGGVTEAFF. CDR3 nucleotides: TGTGCCAGCAGTTTATCAGGGGGCGTTACTGAAGCTTTCTTT.

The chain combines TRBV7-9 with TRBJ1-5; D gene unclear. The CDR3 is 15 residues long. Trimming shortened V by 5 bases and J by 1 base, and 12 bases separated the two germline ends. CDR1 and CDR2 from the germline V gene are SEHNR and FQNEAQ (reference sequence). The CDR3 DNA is TGTGCCAGCAGCCAAGGAGGAGACAGCAATCAGCCCCAGCATTTT. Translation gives CASSQGGDSNQPQHF. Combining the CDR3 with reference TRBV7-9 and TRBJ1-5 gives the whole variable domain DTGVSQNPRHKITKRGQNVTFRCDPISEHNRLYWYRQTLGQGPEFLTYFQNEAQLEKSRLLSDRFSAERPKGSFSTLEIQRTEQGDSAMYLCASSQGGDSNQPQHFGDGTRLSIL.

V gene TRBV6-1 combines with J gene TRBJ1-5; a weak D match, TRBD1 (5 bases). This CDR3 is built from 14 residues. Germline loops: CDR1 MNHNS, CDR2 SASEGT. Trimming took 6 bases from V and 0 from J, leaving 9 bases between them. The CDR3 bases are TGTGCCAGCAGGCCCGACAGTAGCAATCAGCCCCAGCATTTT. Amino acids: CASRPDSSNQPQHF.

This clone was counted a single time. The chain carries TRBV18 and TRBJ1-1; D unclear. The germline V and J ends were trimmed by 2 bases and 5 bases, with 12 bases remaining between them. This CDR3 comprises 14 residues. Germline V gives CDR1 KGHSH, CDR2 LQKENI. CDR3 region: CASSPNRAGTEAFF. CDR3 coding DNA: TGTGCCAGCTCACCAAATAGGGCGGGGACTGAAGCTTTCTTT. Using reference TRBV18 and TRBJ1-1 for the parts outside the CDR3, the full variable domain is NAGVMQNPRHLVRRRGQEARLRCSPMKGHSHVYWYRQLPEEGLKFMVYLQKENIIDESGMPKERFSAEFPKEGPSILRIQQVVRGDSAAYFCASSPNRAGTEAFFGQGTRLTVV.

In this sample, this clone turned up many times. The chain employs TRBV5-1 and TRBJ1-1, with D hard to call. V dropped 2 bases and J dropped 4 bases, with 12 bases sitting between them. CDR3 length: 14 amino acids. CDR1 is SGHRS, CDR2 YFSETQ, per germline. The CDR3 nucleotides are TGCGCCAGCAGCTTCTTGCAGCTAGGCACTGAAGCTTTCTTT. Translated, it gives CASSFLQLGTEAFF. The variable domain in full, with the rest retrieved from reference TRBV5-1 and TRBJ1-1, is KAGVTQTPRYLIKTRGQQVTLSCSPISGHRSVSWYQQTPGQGLQFLFEYFSETQRNKGNFPGRFSGRQFSNSRSEMNVSTLELGDSALYLCASSFLQLGTEAFFGQGTRLTVV.

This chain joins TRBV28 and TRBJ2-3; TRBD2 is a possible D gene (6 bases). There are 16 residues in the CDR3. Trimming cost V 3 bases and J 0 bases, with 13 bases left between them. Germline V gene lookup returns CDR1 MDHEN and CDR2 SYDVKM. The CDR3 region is CASSFEGGTSTDTQYF. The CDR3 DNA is TGTGCCAGCAGTTTCGAGGGCGGGACTAGCACAGATACGCAGTATTTT.

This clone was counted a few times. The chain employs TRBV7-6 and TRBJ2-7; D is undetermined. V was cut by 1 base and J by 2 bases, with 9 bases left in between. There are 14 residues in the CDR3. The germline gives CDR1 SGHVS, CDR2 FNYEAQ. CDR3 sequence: CASSLGGGTYEQYF. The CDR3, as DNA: TGTGCCAGCAGCTTAGGCGGTGGCACCTACGAGCAGTACTTC.

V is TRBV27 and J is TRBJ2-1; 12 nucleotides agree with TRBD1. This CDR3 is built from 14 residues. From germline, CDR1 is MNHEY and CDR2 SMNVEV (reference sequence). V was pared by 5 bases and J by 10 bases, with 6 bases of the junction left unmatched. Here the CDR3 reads CASSPGTGGREQFF. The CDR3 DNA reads TGTGCCAGCAGTCCAGGGACAGGGGGCAGGGAGCAGTTCTTC.

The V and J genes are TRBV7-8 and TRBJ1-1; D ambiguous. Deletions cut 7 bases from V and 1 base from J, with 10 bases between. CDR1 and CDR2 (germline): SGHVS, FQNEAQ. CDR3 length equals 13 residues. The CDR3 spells CASIDYGNTEAFF. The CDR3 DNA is TGTGCCAGCATCGACTACGGGAACACTGAAGCTTTCTTT.

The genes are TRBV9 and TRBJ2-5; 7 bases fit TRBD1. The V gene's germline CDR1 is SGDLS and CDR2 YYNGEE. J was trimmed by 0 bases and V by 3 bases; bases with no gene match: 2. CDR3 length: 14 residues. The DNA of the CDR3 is TGTGCCAGCAGCGCCACAGGGGACCAAGAGACCCAGTACTTC. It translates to CASSATGDQETQYF.

The CDR3: CASSSSQGYNSPLHF. The DNA of the CDR3 is TGTGCCAGCAGCTCTTCACAGGGGTATAATTCACCCCTCCACTTT. V and J are TRBV13 and TRBJ1-6, with 7 bases aligning to TRBD1. Germline CDR1 reads PRHDT; CDR2 reads FYEKMQ (reference sequence). The CDR3 length is 15 residues. With V trimmed by 4 bases and J by 4 bases, 4 bases remained unmatched.

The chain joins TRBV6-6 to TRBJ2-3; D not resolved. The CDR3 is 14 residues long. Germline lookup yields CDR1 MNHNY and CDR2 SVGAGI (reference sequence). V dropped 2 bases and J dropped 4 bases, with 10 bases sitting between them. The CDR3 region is CASSYTGYADTQYF. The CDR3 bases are TGTGCCAGCAGTTACACCGGTTACGCAGATACGCAGTATTTT.

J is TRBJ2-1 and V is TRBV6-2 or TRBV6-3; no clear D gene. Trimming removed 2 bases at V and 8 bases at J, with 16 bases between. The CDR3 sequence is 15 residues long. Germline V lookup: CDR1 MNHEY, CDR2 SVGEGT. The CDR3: CASSYDQSLGYEQFF. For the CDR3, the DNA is TGTGCCAGCAGTTACGACCAGTCCCTCGGGTATGAGCAGTTCTTC.

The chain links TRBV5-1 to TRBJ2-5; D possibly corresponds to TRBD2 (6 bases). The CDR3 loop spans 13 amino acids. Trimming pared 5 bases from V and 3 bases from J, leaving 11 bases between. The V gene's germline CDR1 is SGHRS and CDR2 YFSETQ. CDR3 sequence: CASSTGGEETQYF. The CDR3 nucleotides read TGCGCCAGCAGTACCGGAGGGGAAGAGACCCAGTACTTC.

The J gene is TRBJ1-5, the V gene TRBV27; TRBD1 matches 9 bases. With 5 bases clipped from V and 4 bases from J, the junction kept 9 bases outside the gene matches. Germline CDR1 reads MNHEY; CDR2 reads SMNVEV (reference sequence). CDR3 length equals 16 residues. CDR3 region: CASSRKGQGLNQPQHF. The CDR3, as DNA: TGTGCCAGCAGTCGGAAGGGACAGGGTTTAAATCAGCCCCAGCATTTT.

In DNA, the CDR3 is TGTGCCAGCAGCTTTGTAGCGGGAGGAGGCTACGAGCAGTACTTC. It yields the protein CASSFVAGGGYEQYF. The chain has TRBV7-2 and TRBJ2-7, with 10 positions matching TRBD2. The junction had 5 bases not matched to a gene; V was cut back by 3 bases and J by 3 bases. CDR3 length: 15 amino acids. The germline CDR1 and CDR2 sequences are SGHTA and FQGNSA.

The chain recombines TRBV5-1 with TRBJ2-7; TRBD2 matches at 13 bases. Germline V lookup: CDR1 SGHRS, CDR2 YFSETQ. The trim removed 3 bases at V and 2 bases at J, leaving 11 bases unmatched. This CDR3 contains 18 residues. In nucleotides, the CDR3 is TGCGCCAGCAGCTCCACGACTAGCGGGGGGAAGGGAACCTACGAGCAGTACTTC. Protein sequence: CASSSTTSGGKGTYEQYF.

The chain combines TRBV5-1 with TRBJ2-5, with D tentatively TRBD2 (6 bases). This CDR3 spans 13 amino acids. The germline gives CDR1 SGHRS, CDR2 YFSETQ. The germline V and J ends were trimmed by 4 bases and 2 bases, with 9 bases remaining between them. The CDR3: CASSRTIQETQYF. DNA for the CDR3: TGCGCCAGCAGCCGGACTATTCAAGAGACCCAGTACTTC.